This TCR beta chain was sequenced in a study of PD-L1 blockade in urothelial cancer. Germline assignment: CDR1 LNHDA and CDR2 SQIVND (reference sequence). V gave up 5 bases and J gave up 2 bases, with 16 bases separating them. The CDR3 totals 15 residues. Sequencing was performed with immunoSEQ multiplex PCR; in TCRdb, only in-frame clones are kept and a portion is missing. This table holds just under 30,000 clones, 70% to 90% found once. The chain has TRBV19 and TRBJ2-7; a possible D gene is TRBD1 (7 bases). Sequencing was performed on PBMCs, taken around atezolizumab (anti-PD-L1) treatment. This TCR was recovered from a man in his fifties or sixties with urothelial cancer. The DNA for the CDR3 is TGTGCCAGTAGTGCCCCAGGGGGGCGGACCTACGAGCAGTACTTC. Amino acids: CASSAPGGRTYEQYF.